Below, 26 T cell receptor beta chains from the same sample are listed, as sequenced in a study of blood T cell repertoires in COVID-19 (dated by TCRdb to the early 2020s). Library prep was done by the immunoSEQ multiplex PCR assay. The immuneACCESS repertoire file appears here via TCRdb, limited to in-frame rearrangements. These files lack a portion of the clones; in checked studies, under half of the deficit traces to unresolved V genes, and the cause of the others is not known. This sample gives 200,000 to 250,000 clones in total; approximately 91% of them show up just once. 4.5% to 5.5% of the sample rests with the top ten. What was sequenced was peripheral blood. The receptors come from a middle-aged woman with acute or convalescent COVID-19.

The chain recombines TRBV19 with TRBJ1-1, with 10 bases aligning to TRBD1. Germline lookup yields CDR1 LNHDA and CDR2 SQIVND (reference sequence). J gave up 0 bases and V 4 bases, and 5 bases lay outside the gene matches. This CDR3 spans 16 amino acids. The CDR3 spells CASSTRQGALNTEAFF. CDR3 nucleotides: TGTGCCAGTAGTACTAGACAGGGGGCCTTGAACACTGAAGCTTTCTTT.

This rearrangement joins TRBV2 to TRBJ1-5; 12 bases match TRBD1. The germline CDR1 and CDR2 sequences are SNHLY and FYNNEI. With 1 base clipped from V and 11 bases from J, the junction kept 6 bases outside the gene matches. The CDR3 has 15 residues. The CDR3: CASSEGGTGGEAQHF. Written as DNA, the CDR3 is TGTGCCAGCAGTGAAGGGGGGACAGGGGGCGAGGCCCAGCATTTT.

V usage is TRBV27 and J usage is TRBJ2-3; TRBD2 is a possible D gene (5 bases). In germline, CDR1 is MNHEY, CDR2 SMNVEV (reference sequence). Deletions cut 5 bases from V and 3 bases from J, with 15 bases between. The CDR3 totals 15 residues. The CDR3 DNA follows: TGTGCCAGCAGTCGACCGCCGCCGGGAACAGATACGCAGTATTTT. Translating it yields CASSRPPPGTDTQYF.

The chain joins TRBV9 to TRBJ1-6; the match to TRBD1 covers 7 bases. V lost 4 bases to trimming and J lost 8 bases; unmatched junction nucleotides: 9. In germline, CDR1 is SGDLS, CDR2 YYNGEE. The CDR3 extends over 15 amino acids. In DNA form, the CDR3 reads TGTGCCAGCAGCTACGGAGACAGGGCGGATTCACCCCTCCACTTT. It translates to CASSYGDRADSPLHF.

J is TRBJ2-6 and V is TRBV28; TRBD2 is a possible D gene (5 bases). The CDR3 length is 16 residues. Trimming cost V 8 bases and J 2 bases, with 16 bases left between them. In germline, CDR1 is MDHEN, CDR2 SYDVKM. The CDR3: CASREWTGTGANVLTF. The CDR3 region has the DNA TGTGCCAGCCGGGAATGGACCGGGACTGGGGCCAACGTCCTGACTTTC.

The chain carries TRBV7-3 and TRBJ1-1, with D maybe TRBD1 (6 bases). The CDR3 is 13 amino acids. V shed 4 bases and J shed 8 bases, with 14 bases lying between them. The germline gives CDR1 SGHTA, CDR2 FQGTGA. The CDR3 sequence is CASSSSGGGEAFF. CDR3 DNA sequence: TGTGCCAGCAGCTCAAGTGGGGGCGGAGAAGCTTTCTTT.

This clone came up once. The same CDR3 arises from other DNA sequences in this sample as well. This chain uses TRBV5-1 with TRBJ1-2; 9 nucleotides match TRBD1. Germline lookup yields CDR1 SGHRS and CDR2 YFSETQ. The J segment lost 7 bases and the V segment lost 0 bases, leaving 1 base of the junction unmatched. This CDR3 contains 13 residues. CDR3 nucleotide sequence: TGCGCCAGCAGCTTGGAGACAGGGGGTGGCTACACCTTC. Its translation: CASSLETGGGYTF.

This clone was recorded once. The genes are TRBV29-1 and TRBJ1-2, with D hard to call. Per germline, CDR1 SQVTM and CDR2 ANQGSEA. V was pared by 4 bases and J by 2 bases, with 8 bases between. This CDR3 is 12 amino acids long. The CDR3 protein is CSVASGNYGYTF. The CDR3 nucleotides read TGCAGCGTTGCATCCGGGAACTATGGCTACACCTTC. The variable domain in full, with the rest retrieved from reference TRBV29-1 and TRBJ1-2, is SAVISQKPSRDICQRGTSLTIQCQVDSQVTMMFWYRQQPGQSLTLIATANQGSEATYESGFVIDKFPISRPNLTFSTLTVSNMSPEDSSIYLCSVASGNYGYTFGSGTRLTVV.

The gene calls are TRBV5-1 and TRBJ2-1, with 15 positions matching TRBD2. Germline CDR1 is SGHRS and CDR2 is YFSETQ. Trimming took 5 bases from V and 3 from J; bases not matched to a gene: 3. This CDR3 is 16 amino acids long. CDR3: CASSGTSGGIYNEQFF. The CDR3 DNA reads as TGCGCCAGCAGTGGGACTAGCGGGGGGATCTACAATGAGCAGTTCTTC.

The chain combines TRBV7-3 with TRBJ2-1; D assignment may be TRBD1 or TRBD2 (5 bases each). CDR3 length: 16 residues. The germline V gene encodes CDR1 SGHTA and CDR2 FQGTGA. V lost 4 bases to trimming and J lost 0 bases, with 13 bases between them. CDR3 amino acids: CASSSTGLSSYNEQFF. CDR3 bases: TGTGCCAGCAGCTCAACGGGGCTGAGCTCCTACAATGAGCAGTTCTTC.

As DNA, the CDR3 is TGTGCCACCGCTCAGACTCTTGACACTGAAGCTTTCTTT. Its translation: CATAQTLDTEAFF. The V call is TRBV19, the J call TRBJ1-1; D unclear. Germline V gene sequence: CDR1 LNHDA, CDR2 SQIVND (reference sequence). The CDR3 is 13 amino acids. Trimming cost V 10 bases and J 3 bases, with 15 bases left between them.

The chain joins TRBV2 to TRBJ2-2; TRBD1 agrees at 10 bases. V lost 6 bases, J lost 6 bases, and 1 base stayed unmatched. The length of the CDR3 is 13 residues. CDR1 and CDR2 from the germline V gene are SNHLY and FYNNEI. This chain's CDR3 is CASRGQGPGELFF. The CDR3 DNA follows: TGTGCCAGCAGGGGACAGGGGCCCGGGGAGCTGTTTTTT.

V and J are TRBV19 and TRBJ1-2; 9 nucleotides match TRBD1. CDR1 and CDR2 (germline): LNHDA, SQIVND (reference sequence). The CDR3 runs to 14 residues. Germline trimming cut 5 bases from V and 4 bases from J; bases unmatched to any gene: 5. CDR3 bases: TGTGCCAGTAGTGGAGACAGGGGGGTCTATGGCTACACCTTC. It yields the protein CASSGDRGVYGYTF.

The chain recombines TRBV7-9 with TRBJ2-7, with TRBD1 matching over 8 bases. Germline V gives CDR1 SEHNR, CDR2 FQNEAQ (reference sequence). The CDR3 totals 13 residues. V shed 5 bases, J shed 3 bases, and the junction held 3 bases outside the gene matches. CDR3 loop: CASSPDRGYEQYV. CDR3 sequence (DNA): TGTGCCAGCAGCCCTGACAGGGGCTACGAGCAGTACGTC.

V and J are TRBV9 and TRBJ2-3, with D unclear. The V and J ends lost 4 bases and 0 bases respectively, with 6 bases between them. The CDR3 totals 13 residues. CDR1 is SGDLS, CDR2 YYNGEE, per germline. The chain's CDR3 is CASSLTSTDTQYF. DNA of the CDR3: TGTGCCAGCAGCTTGACTAGCACAGATACGCAGTATTTT.

The rearrangement uses TRBV12-3 or TRBV12-4 and TRBJ1-1; maybe TRBD1 (6 bases). V was pared by 6 bases and J by 1 base, with 9 bases between. The CDR3 length is 13 residues. The DNA of the CDR3 is TGTGCCAGCAGCAGGGGAAGGAACACTGAAGCTTTCTTT. It codes for CASSRGRNTEAFF.

The J gene is TRBJ1-3, the V gene TRBV7-8; 10 bases agree with TRBD1. This CDR3 has 14 amino acids. J was trimmed by 7 bases and V by 5 bases; bases with no gene match: 5. Germline-derived CDR1 and CDR2 are SGHVS and FQNEAQ. The CDR3 loop reads CASSRDRGLNTIYF. The CDR3 coding sequence is TGTGCCAGCAGCCGCGACAGGGGGCTCAACACCATATATTTT.

The chain uses TRBV9 and TRBJ2-1, with 13 bases matching TRBD2. The ends lost 0 bases at V and 8 bases at J; junction bases unmatched: 5. In germline, CDR1 is SGDLS, CDR2 YYNGEE. This CDR3 has 16 residues. The CDR3 coding sequence is TGTGCCAGCAGCGTAGACCGACTAGCGGGGGGCGATGAGCAGTTCTTC. As protein: CASSVDRLAGGDEQFF.

V and J are TRBV27 and TRBJ2-1; D call uncertain. Trimming cost V 5 bases and J 7 bases, with 15 bases left between them. This CDR3 has 14 residues. Germline CDR1 MNHEY, CDR2 SMNVEV (reference sequence). The DNA of the CDR3 is TGTGCCAGCAGTCCCATTCCGAGGTGGAATGAGCAGTTCTTC. Translating it yields CASSPIPRWNEQFF.

This clone has only a few counts. The rearrangement links TRBV7-8 to TRBJ2-7, with 7 bases lining up with TRBD1. The trim removed 5 bases at V and 6 bases at J, leaving 16 bases unmatched. There are 16 residues in the CDR3. CDR1 SGHVS and CDR2 FQNEAQ come from the germline V gene. CDR3 bases: TGTGCCAGCAGCCCCCCGACAGGGATCTTCACTGGCGAGCAGTACGTC. Protein product: CASSPPTGIFTGEQYV.

This chain links TRBV15 with TRBJ1-1, with 9 bases fitting TRBD1. Germline V gives CDR1 LNHNV, CDR2 YYDKDF (reference sequence). V lost 4 bases and J lost 6; bases outside the gene matches: 9. CDR3 length: 15 amino acids. CDR3 protein: CATSNSRQGGSEAFF. CDR3 coding DNA: TGTGCCACCAGCAACTCACGACAGGGGGGGTCTGAAGCTTTCTTT.

The V and J genes are TRBV7-2 and TRBJ2-3; TRBD2 is a possible D gene (6 bases). Germline assignment: CDR1 SGHTA and CDR2 FQGNSA. The V end lost 5 bases, the J end lost 6 bases, and 24 bases lay between the germline ends. The CDR3 is 17 residues long. In DNA form, the CDR3 reads TGTGCCAGCAGCACCGGTGACCCGGGAACGGCGGGGGATACGCAGTATTTT. The encoded protein is CASSTGDPGTAGDTQYF.

The chain is built from TRBV5-8 and TRBJ1-2; TRBD1 agrees at 8 bases. This CDR3 contains 15 residues. With V trimmed by 4 bases and J by 6 bases, 11 bases remained unmatched. Germline V gene data show CDR1 as SGHTS and CDR2 as YDEGEE. CDR3 amino acids: CASSASYRGGHGYTF. DNA for the CDR3: TGTGCCAGCAGCGCCTCGTACAGGGGGGGACATGGCTACACCTTC.

V usage is TRBV5-4 and J usage is TRBJ2-5; TRBD2 aligns across 7 bases. Per germline, CDR1 SGHNT and CDR2 YYREEE (reference sequence). This CDR3 has 16 amino acids. V gave up 3 bases and J gave up 5 bases; unmatched junction bases: 13. The CDR3 spells CASSSGRTSPRETQYF. The DNA of the CDR3 is TGTGCCAGCAGCTCGGGACGGACTAGTCCGCGGGAGACCCAGTACTTC.

This chain connects TRBV30 to TRBJ1-2; D ambiguous. The CDR3 contains 13 residues. Trimming pared 1 base from V and 4 bases from J, leaving 10 bases between. Germline CDR1 and CDR2: GTSNPN and SVGIG (reference sequence). The CDR3 sequence is CAWSGAGSYGYTF. Here the CDR3 DNA reads TGTGCCTGGAGTGGAGCGGGATCCTATGGCTACACCTTC.

The chain joins TRBV5-1 to TRBJ1-6, with D perhaps matching TRBD1 (6 bases). CDR3 length: 16 residues. The ends were cut back, 0 bases at V and 7 bases at J, with 14 bases in the middle. The germline gives CDR1 SGHRS, CDR2 YFSETQ. Here the CDR3 reads CASSLAGSRGNSPLHF. CDR3 sequence (DNA): TGCGCCAGCAGCTTGGCGGGGTCAAGGGGGAATTCACCCCTCCACTTT.